This T cell receptor (beta chain) was obtained from a study of breast tumors, draining lymph nodes, adjacent tissues. The lymph nodes were axillary draining lymph nodes from breast cancer patients. TCRdb passed the multiplex PCR reads through MiXCR, listing each CDR3 protein once. The repertoire has 290,000 or so distinct CDR3 sequences, around 31% of them found once; the top ten carry roughly 1.2%. This CDR3 comprises 14 residues. Losses at the gene ends were 5 bases for V and 5 bases for J; bases not matched to a gene: 5. Per the germline V gene, CDR1 is SQVTM and CDR2 is ANQGSEA. Whole-study results and caveats: Tumor T cell lymph node origin was a supported hypothesis, not proven. Compared with lymph nodes, tumors were less diverse; compared with nontumor tissue, more. The data were judged consistent with most tumor T cells coming from lymph node and expanding in tumor. Compared with basal-like, luminal-like tumors shared significantly more repertoire with nontumor tissue.

About this clonotype itself: Its target is not known.

The sequenced material came from axillary lymph node tissue. The receptor was derived from a female donor with breast cancer. Some clones in this sample may be carry-over from other donors' samples. The chain employs TRBV29-1 and TRBJ2-5; 13 nucleotides align to TRBD2. The CDR3, as DNA: TGCAGCGTTACTAGGACTAGCGGGAGTGAGACCCAGTACTTC. It yields the protein CSVTRTSGSETQYF.